This TCR beta chain was sequenced for a study of T cells in Graves' hyperthyroidism and ophthalmopathy (dated 2019 in TCRdb). About the full investigation: Peripheral blood samples were taken at initial diagnosis, before any treatment was given. To identify TCR V-J signatures that set the groups apart, the researchers used a discovery cohort of 100 patients, made up of 40 to 45 with Graves' ophthalmopathy and some 56 with stable Graves' hyperthyroidism. Whether ophthalmopathy could be predicted prospectively was tested in an independent validation cohort made up of 18 to 20 hyperthyroidism patients plus 17 patients who later progressed to ophthalmopathy. The 75 to 100 discovery patients were divided at random into training and test sets in a 7:3 ratio. In more than five Graves' hyperthyroidism patients, the study also compared T-cell repertoires from thyroid tissue with T-cell repertoires from blood. Once sampling was done, hyperthyroidism patients were given methimazole at a starting dose of 30 mg daily, whereas ophthalmopathy patients were given high-dose intravenous methylprednisolone. According to the paper, TCR Vbeta CDR3 sequencing was carried out on 120 to 150 peripheral blood samples, which came from around 43 ophthalmopathy, 75 or so hyperthyroidism and roughly 17 progressor patients. Results the study describes overall, beyond this receptor: A model built on a 13 V-J signature distinguished ophthalmopathy from stable hyperthyroidism, reaching around 88% sensitivity and about 81% specificity in cross-validation and 80%/75% in testing. In validation, progression to ophthalmopathy was predicted by the model with 70.59% sensitivity and roughly 72% specificity, a median of around 5.9 months before onset. Most expanded thyroid clonotypes (frequency above 0.001) were also detected in blood, suggesting blood repertoires may reflect thyroid immune responses. Sample size was not statistically predetermined, and investigators were not blinded to group allocation.

This clonotype was observed at least ten times. There is no known antigen for this receptor. No base quality values were provided; no much bigger clone lies one nucleotide off. A distance of 10 bases separates the germline ends of V and J, which lose 4 bases and 0 bases respectively. Taken from cysteine to phenylalanine, the CDR3 has 15 residues. The only DNA kept is the CDR3, 45 bases in frame from the first base. Taken from the germline V gene, the CDR1 and CDR2 loops are KGHSH and LQKENI. The TCR beta CDR3 regions were amplified from RNA transcripts. For the first round of RT-PCR on the TCR CDR3, the HTBI primer set was used together with the Qiagen OneStep RT-PCR kit. A second multiplex PCR round built the libraries, followed by size selection and purification. Sequencing of the libraries was done on an Illumina HiSeq2000 using paired-end 100 bp reads. Per the source publication's procedure: SOAPnuke was used to process the raw data, with reads discarded if the reads contained adapters or uncalled bases, had a mean Phred below 15, or lacked an exact constant-primer or identifier match. High-quality paired reads were merged with COPE v1.2.5, and unique nucleotide sequences were defined as clonotypes. MiTCR v1.1 was used to align clonotypes to the IMGT TRBV, TRBD and TRBJ reference segments. Analysis was restricted to V-J combinations with a frequency above 0.0001, which covered roughly 99% of repertoires. A TCS score was defined as the ratio of F50 (clonal expansion) to E x V (chaos), with BLOSUM62-based TCRdist applied between CDR3 peptides within each V-J. Welch's t-statistics and random forest reduced around 550 V-J features to roughly 13, which were used in a naive Bayes classifier (R e1071). Clones were called with MiXCR by TCRdb after fastp trimmed the public reads at Q25, and only in-frame beta chains were retained. Rows are combined by CDR3 protein, so each entry shows the most common genes and DNA. The V and J calls and clone size are TCRdb's, not the authors'. This sample comprises 210,000 or so distinct CDR3 sequences, approximately 17% of them detected only once. The ten top clones hold 50% of the sample.

Graves' hyperthyroidism was defined as stable when no progression to ophthalmopathy occurred over 18 months of follow-up. Hyperthyroidism patients were newly diagnosed, had a disease duration of under 2 months, and were aged 18 to 65 years. The study excluded patients with uncontrolled infections, other autoimmune diseases, pregnancy or lactation. Diagnoses relied on clinical symptoms, serum thyroxine and TRAb, thyroid ultrasound and orbital computed tomography. Ficoll-Paque density gradient centrifugation was used to isolate PBMCs from about 9 ml of fresh peripheral blood. Total RNA was extracted with Trizol reagent, and quality was checked on an Agilent 2100 Bioanalyzer.

The sequencing input was blood. Recombination connected TRBV18 to TRBJ1-3; too little of a D gene remains to name it. The TCR comes from a man aged 45-60 years with Graves' hyperthyroidism. The CDR3 protein: CASSRASTSGNTIYF. The DNA sequence follows: TGTGCCAGCTCACGAGCCAGCACCTCTGGAAACACCATATATTTT.